The sequence of this T cell receptor beta chain was determined in a study of technical replicates of blood from a handful of donors. V was trimmed by 6 bases and J by 5 bases, leaving 16 bases between them. CDR3 length: 14 amino acids. The germline CDR1 and CDR2 sequences are SGHTA and FQGTGA. Sequencing was performed with immunoSEQ multiplex PCR; in TCRdb, only in-frame clones are kept and a portion is missing. The table has approximately 73,000 clones, just over 90% seen once; the top ten hold roughly 0.25%. Sample: T cells isolated from PBMCs. The chain combines TRBV7-3 with TRBJ2-5, with TRBD2 as a possible D gene (5 bases). This receptor was identified in a human donor in good health. CDR3 sequence (DNA): TGTGCCAGCAGTCTAAGCGGCTACCTTGAGACCCAGTACTTC. This sequence encodes CASSLSGYLETQYF.